This TCR beta chain was profiled in a study of PD-1 blockade in mismatch repair-deficient tumors. Mismatch repair deficiency was confirmed in all patients, by PCR or immunohistochemistry. Trimming removed 4 bases at V and 2 bases at J, with 13 bases between. From germline, CDR1 is GTSNPN and CDR2 SVGIG (reference sequence). The CDR3 sequence is 14 residues long. Generated by immunoSEQ multiplex PCR, the TCRdb table keeps only in-frame clones and is missing some. The profile shows about 100,000 clones, over 75% of them singletons. Overall study findings and caveats: Tumor-resident clones, often absent from pretreatment blood, expanded after pembrolizumab and then contracted.

Comments on this clone: Its antigen is undetermined.

The chain joins TRBV30 to TRBJ2-3, with D possibly TRBD1 on 6 matching bases. The source is an adult with mismatch repair-deficient cancer. This sample comprised peripheral blood, obtained approximately 35 weeks after starting pembrolizumab. CDR3 residues: CAWKQGSSTDTQYF. The CDR3 DNA reads as TGTGCCTGGAAACAGGGTTCCTCCACAGATACGCAGTATTTT.